This T cell receptor beta chain was retrieved from a study of blood T cell repertoires in COVID-19. Turning to the study itself: T cells, B-cell-depleted T cells, or PBMCs supplied cDNA or gDNA.

Authors' data handling: For nucleated cells, counts were estimated from reference gene primer amplification. The table came from immunoSEQ multiplex PCR; TCRdb's copy has only in-frame clones and leaves some out. Clone size and the V and J calls come from that table; the DNA yielded D and trimming. The sample includes tens of thousands of clones, approximately 87% seen only once; the top ten take about 6.5%. Trimming shortened V by 3 bases and J by 4 bases, and 9 bases separated the two germline ends. The CDR3 has 13 residues. CDR1 and CDR2 from the germline V gene are MDHEN and SYDVKM. This TCR came from a woman aged 60 to 75 with COVID-19, enrolled during active disease. The V and J genes are TRBV28 and TRBJ2-5; the D gene is possibly TRBD1 (5 bases). The sequenced material came from peripheral blood. The CDR3 reads CASSFREGETQYF. CDR3 DNA: TGTGCCAGCAGTTTCAGGGAAGGAGAGACCCAGTACTTC.